The clone carrying this T cell receptor (beta chain) was detected only a few times. What it binds is unknown. These data belong to a study of T cells after yellow fever vaccination. Broader study findings: Subsequent booster samples again held most clones from primary vaccination (96% CD4, about 90% CD8). In FACS-sorted repertoires, abundant clonotypes from the bulk population could appear as contaminants.

By 5'RACE template switching, TCR cDNA was produced, with a universal primer site and UMIs added in the process. TCRdb reanalysed the 5' RACE reads using MiXCR and keeps one entry per CDR3 protein. The table records 500,000 to 650,000 distinct CDR3 sequences, roughly 17% of them present only once. CDR3 length: 15 residues. The V end was cut by 0 bases, the J end by 1 base, with 9 bases between. Germline assignment: CDR1 KGHSH and CDR2 LQKENI. The sequencing used PBMCs, collected 5 days after the first yellow fever vaccination. The origin of this receptor is a man aged 18 to 35 who received the YFV17D yellow fever vaccine. This sequence joins TRBV18 and TRBJ1-1, with a tentative D call TRBD1 (6 bases). The CDR3 nucleotides are TGTGCCAGCTCACCACCGTGGGGGCGGAACACTGAAGCTTTCTTT. Its translation is CASSPPWGRNTEAFF.